The present TCR beta chain was sequenced within a study of cytomegalovirus exposure and HLA in healthy donors. Background on the study: From donors who were HLA-typed, an early data release held around 85 million unique TCRs.

CDR1 LNHDA and CDR2 SQIVND come from the germline V gene (reference sequence). The CDR3 loop spans 14 amino acids. 60 Vbeta and 13 Jbeta primers were used in PCR. Only in-frame clones appear in the TCRdb table, and some are missing; sequencing was by immunoSEQ multiplex PCR. The repertoire holds approximately 110,000 clones, with about 80% as singletons. This TCR came from a man aged 40-55 years in good health and CMV-seronegative. Input material: PBMCs. The V and J genes are TRBV19 and TRBJ2-5; D might be TRBD1 (6 bases). The end of the DNA aligns better with TRBJ2-7, so the J call may be wrong. The CDR3 sequence is CASNTNRDTYEQYF. As DNA, the CDR3 is TGTGCCAGTAACACAAACCGGGACACCTACGAGCAGTACTTC.